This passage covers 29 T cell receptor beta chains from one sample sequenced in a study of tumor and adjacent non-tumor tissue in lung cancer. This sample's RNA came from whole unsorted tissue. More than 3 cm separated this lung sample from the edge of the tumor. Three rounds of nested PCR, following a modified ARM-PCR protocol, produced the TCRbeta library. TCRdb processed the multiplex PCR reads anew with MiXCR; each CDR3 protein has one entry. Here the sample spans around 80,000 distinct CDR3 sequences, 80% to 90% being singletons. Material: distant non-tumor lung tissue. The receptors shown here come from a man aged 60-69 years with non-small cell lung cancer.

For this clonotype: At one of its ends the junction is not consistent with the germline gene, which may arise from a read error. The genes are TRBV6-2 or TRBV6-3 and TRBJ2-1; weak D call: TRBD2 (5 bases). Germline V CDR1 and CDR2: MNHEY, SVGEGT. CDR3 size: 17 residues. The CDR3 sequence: CASSYSLGVRGMNEQFF. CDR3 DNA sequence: TGTGCTAGCAGTTACTCCCTGGGAGTGAGAGGCATGAATGAGCAGTTCTTC.

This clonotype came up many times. The CDR3 protein is CASSQGLAPGELFF. DNA for the CDR3: TGCGCCAGCAGCCAGGGACTAGCTCCCGGGGAGCTGTTTTTT. The V call is TRBV4-1, the J call TRBJ2-2, with 9 bases fitting TRBD2. Germline lookup yields CDR1 MGHRA and CDR2 YSYEKL. Germline trimming cut 3 bases from V and 6 bases from J; bases unmatched to any gene: 2. This CDR3 contains 14 residues.

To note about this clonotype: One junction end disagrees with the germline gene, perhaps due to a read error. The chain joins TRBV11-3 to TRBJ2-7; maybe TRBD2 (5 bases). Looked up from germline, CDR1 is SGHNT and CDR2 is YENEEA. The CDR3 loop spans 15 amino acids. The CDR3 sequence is CACSYRTGLTYEQYF. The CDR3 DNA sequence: TGTGCCTGCAGCTATAGGACTGGATTAACCTACGAGCAGTATTTC. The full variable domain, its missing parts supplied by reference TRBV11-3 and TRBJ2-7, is EAGVVQSPRYKIIEKKQPVAFWCNPISGHNTLYWYLQNLGQGPELLIRYENEEAVDDSQLPKDRFSAERLKGVDSTLKIQPAELGDSAVYLCACSYRTGLTYEQYFGPGTRLTVT.

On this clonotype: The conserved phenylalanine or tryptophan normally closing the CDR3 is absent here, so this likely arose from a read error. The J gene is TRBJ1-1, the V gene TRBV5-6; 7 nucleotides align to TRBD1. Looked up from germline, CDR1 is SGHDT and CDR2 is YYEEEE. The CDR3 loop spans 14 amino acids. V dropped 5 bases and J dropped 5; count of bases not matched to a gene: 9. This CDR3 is CASSRGQFGTEAFS. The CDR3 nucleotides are TGTGCCAGCAGTAGGGGACAGTTTGGGACTGAAGCTTTCTCT.

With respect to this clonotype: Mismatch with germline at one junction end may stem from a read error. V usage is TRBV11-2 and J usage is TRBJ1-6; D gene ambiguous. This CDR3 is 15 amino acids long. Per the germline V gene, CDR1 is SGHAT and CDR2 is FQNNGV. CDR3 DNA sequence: TGTGTCAGCAGCTTAGGAGGGAACAATAATACACCCCTCCACTTT. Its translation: CVSSLGGNNNTPLHF.

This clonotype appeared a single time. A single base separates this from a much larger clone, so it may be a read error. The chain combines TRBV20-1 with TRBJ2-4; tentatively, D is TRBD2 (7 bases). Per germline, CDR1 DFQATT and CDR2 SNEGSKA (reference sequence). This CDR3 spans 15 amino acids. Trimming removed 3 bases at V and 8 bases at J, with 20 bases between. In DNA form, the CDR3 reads TGCAGTGCTAGTAAACGAGGGGGGGGATCGGACATTCAGTACTTC. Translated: CSASKRGGGSDIQYF.

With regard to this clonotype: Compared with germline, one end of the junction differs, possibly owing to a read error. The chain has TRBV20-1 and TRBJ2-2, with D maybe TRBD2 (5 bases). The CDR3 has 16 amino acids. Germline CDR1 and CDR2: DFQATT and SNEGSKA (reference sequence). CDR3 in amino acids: CGARVPDAEQTGELFF. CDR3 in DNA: TGCGGTGCTAGGGTTCCGGACGCGGAACAAACCGGGGAGCTCTTTTTT.

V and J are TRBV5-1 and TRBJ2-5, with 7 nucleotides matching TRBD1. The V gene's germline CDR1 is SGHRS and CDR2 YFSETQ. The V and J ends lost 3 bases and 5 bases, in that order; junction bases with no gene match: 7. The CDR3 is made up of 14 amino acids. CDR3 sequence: CASSWAGGRETQYF. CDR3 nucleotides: TGCGCCAGCAGCTGGGCAGGGGGAAGGGAGACCCAGTACTTC.

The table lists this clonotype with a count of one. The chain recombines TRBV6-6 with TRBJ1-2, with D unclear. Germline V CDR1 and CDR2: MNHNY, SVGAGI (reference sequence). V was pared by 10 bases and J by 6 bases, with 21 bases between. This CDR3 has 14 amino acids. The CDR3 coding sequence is TGTGCCACTCATGGGGTGAGGGTGCGGCATGGCTACACCTTC. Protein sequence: CATHGVRVRHGYTF.

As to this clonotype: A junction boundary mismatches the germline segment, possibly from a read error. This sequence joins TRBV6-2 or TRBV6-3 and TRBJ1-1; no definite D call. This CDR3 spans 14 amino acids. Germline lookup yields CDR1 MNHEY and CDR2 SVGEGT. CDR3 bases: TGTGCCAGCAGTTACCCTTACGGGAACACTGAAACTATCTTT. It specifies CASSYPYGNTETIF.

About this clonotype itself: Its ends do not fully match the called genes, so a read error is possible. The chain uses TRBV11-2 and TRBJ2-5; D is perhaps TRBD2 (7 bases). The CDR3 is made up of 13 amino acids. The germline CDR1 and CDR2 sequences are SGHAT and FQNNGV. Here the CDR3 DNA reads TGTGCCAGGAGCTTAGGGGGGGGCGAGACTCAGTACTTC. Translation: CARSLGGGETQYF.

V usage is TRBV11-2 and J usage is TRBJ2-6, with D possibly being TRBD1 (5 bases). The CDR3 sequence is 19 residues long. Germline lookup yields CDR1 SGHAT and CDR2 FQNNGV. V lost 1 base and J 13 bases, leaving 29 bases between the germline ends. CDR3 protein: CASSLVPKDTPSGARVLTF. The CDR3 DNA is TGTGCCAGCAGCTTAGTTCCAAAGGACACGCCCTCTGGGGCCAGAGTCCTGACTTTC. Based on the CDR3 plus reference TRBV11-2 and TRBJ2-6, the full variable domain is EAGVAQSPRYKIIEKRQSVAFWCNPISGHATLYWYQQILGQGPKLLIQFQNNGVVDDSQLPKDRFSAERLKGVDSTLKIQPAKLEDSAVYLCASSLVPKDTPSGARVLTFGAGSRLTVL.

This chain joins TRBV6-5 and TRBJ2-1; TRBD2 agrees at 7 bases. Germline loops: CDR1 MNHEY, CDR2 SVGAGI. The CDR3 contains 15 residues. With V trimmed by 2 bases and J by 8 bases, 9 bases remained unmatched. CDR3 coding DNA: TGTGCCAGCAGTTACGGTGGGAGGGCCAGTGATGAGCAGTTCTTC. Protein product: CASSYGGRASDEQFF.

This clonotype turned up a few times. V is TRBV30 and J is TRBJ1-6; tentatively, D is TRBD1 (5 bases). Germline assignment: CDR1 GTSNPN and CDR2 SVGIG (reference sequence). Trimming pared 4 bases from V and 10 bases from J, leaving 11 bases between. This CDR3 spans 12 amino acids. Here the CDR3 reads CAWTREASPLHF. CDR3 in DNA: TGTGCCTGGACCAGGGAAGCCTCACCCCTCCACTTT.

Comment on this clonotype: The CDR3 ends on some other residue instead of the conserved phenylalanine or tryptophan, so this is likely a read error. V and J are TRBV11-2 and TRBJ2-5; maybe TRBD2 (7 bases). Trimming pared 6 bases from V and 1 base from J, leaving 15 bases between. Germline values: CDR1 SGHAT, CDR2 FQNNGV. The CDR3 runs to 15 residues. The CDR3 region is CASSLRGGSQETQYL. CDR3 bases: TGTGCCAGCAGTTTAAGGGGGGGAAGCCAAGAGACCCAGTACCTC.

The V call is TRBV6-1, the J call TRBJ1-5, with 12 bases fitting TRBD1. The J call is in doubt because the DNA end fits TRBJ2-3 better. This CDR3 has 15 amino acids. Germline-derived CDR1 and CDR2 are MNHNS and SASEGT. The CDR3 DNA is TGTGCCAGCACCCCAGGGACAGGGGGCTATCAACCCCAGTATTTT. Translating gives CASTPGTGGYQPQYF.

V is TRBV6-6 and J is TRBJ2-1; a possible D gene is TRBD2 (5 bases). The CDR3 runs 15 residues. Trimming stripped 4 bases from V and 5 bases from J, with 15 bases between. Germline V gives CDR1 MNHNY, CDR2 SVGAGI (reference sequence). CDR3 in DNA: TGTGCCAGCAGTTCGACTATCGGGCTGAACAATGAGCAGTTCTTC. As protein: CASSSTIGLNNEQFF.

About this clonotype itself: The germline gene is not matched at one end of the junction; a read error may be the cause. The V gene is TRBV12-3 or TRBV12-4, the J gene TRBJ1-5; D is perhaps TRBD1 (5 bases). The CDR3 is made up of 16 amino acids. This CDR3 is CSSSRGEGVGNQPQHF. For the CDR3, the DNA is TGTTCCAGCAGCCGGGGGGAGGGCGTTGGCAATCAGCCCCAGCATTTT.

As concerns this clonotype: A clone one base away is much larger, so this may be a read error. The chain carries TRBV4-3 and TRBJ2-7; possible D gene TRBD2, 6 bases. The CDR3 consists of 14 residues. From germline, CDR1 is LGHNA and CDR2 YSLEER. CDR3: CAASQAAGSLDPSF. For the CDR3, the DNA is TGCGCCGCCAGCCAAGCGGCGGGGAGCTTGGACCCCTCCTTC.

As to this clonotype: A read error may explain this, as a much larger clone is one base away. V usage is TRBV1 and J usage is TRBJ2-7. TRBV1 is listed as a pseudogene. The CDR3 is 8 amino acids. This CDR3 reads CTISLRYF. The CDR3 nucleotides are TGCACCATCAGCCTGCGATACTTC.

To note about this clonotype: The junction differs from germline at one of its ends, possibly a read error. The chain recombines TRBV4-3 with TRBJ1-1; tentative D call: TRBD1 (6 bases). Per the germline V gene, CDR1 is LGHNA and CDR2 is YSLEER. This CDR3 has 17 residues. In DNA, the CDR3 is TGCGCCAGCAGCCAAGTCATGGGACATGGGCCGAACACTGACGCTTTCTTT. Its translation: CASSQVMGHGPNTDAFF.

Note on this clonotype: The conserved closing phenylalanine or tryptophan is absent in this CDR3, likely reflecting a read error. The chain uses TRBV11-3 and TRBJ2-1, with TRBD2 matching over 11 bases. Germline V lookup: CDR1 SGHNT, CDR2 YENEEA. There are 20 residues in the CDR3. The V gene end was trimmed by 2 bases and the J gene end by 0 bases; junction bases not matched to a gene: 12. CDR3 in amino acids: CASSLHPGTSGASSYNEQFL. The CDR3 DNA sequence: TGTGCCAGCAGCTTACACCCCGGGACTAGCGGCGCAAGCTCCTACAATGAGCAGTTCTTA.

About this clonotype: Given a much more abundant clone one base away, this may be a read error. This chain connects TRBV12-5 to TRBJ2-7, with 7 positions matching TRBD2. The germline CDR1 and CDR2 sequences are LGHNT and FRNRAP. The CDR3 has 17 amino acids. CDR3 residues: CASGSCLGGVTPCEHYF. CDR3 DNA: TGTGCTAGTGGTTCTTGCCTGGGAGGGGTAACCCCTTGCGAGCATTACTTC.

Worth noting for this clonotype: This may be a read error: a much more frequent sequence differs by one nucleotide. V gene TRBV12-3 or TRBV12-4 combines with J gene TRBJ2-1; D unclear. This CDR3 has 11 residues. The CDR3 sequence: CASNDWHELFF. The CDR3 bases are TGTGCCAGCAACGACTGGCATGAGCTGTTCTTC.

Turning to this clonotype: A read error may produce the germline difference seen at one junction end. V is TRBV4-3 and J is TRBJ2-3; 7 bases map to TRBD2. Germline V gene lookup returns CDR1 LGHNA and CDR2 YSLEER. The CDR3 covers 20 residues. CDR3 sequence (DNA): TGCGCCGGCAGCCATGATCTGGCGACTAGCAGGAGGACTAGCACAGATACGCAGTATTTT. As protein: CAGSHDLATSRRTSTDTQYF.

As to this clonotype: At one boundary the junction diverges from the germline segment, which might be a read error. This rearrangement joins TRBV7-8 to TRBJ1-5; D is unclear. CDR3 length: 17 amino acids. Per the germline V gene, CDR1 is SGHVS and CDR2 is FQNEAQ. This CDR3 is CASSLGPSPTSDQPQHF. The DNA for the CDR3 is TGTGCCAGCAGCTTAGGACCCTCCCCGACTAGCGATCAGCCCCAGCATTTT.

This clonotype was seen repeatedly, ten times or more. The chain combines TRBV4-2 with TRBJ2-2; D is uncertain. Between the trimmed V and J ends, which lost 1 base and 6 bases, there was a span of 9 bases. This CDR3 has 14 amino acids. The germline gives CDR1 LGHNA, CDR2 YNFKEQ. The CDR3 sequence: CASSQGESPGELFF. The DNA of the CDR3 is TGTGCCAGCAGCCAAGGAGAGTCGCCCGGGGAGCTGTTTTTT.

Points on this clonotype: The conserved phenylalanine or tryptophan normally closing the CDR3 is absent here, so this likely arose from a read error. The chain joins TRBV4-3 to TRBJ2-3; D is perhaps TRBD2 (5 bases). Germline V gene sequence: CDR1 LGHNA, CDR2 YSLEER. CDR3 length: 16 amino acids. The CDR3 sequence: CVSSQAAASGTDTQYY. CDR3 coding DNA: TGCGTCAGCAGCCAAGCAGCGGCCTCCGGCACAGATACGCAGTATTAT.

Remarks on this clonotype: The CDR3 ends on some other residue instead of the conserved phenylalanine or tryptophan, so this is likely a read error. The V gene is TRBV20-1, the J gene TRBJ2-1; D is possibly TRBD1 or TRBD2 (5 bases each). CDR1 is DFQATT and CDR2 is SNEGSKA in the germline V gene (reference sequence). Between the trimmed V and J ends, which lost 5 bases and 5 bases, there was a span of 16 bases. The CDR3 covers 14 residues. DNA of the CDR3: TGCAGTGCTGGGACCTCCTGGAGGAACAATGAGCAGTTCTCC. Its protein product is CSAGTSWRNNEQFS.